This entry is about one T cell receptor beta chain. Its target is unknown. Time point here: newly diagnosed GD, antithyroid drugs for less than 3 months. Extracted RNA from PBMCs served as the source of the TCR library. The data are from a study of regulatory T cells in long-lasting Graves disease. Study outcomes and limitations: TCR diversity was lower in persistent than newly diagnosed Graves' disease.

Building the TCR beta libraries relied on iRepertoire HTBI primers, and CDR3 regions underwent Arm-PCR. TCRdb used MiXCR to reprocess the multiplex PCR reads, holding one entry per CDR3 protein. The table has over 350,000 distinct CDR3 sequences, 14% seen once. The same specimen was also included in a second study, on T cells in Graves' hyperthyroidism and ophthalmopathy. From that study: Expanded thyroid clonotypes (above 0.001) were mostly also found in blood.

The receptor's source is a woman aged 45-65 years with Graves disease. Sequenced here: peripheral blood mononuclear cells (PBMCs), sampled at new diagnosis, from a patient treated with antithyroid drugs.

CDR3 region: CASSVDSYNSPLHF. The CDR3 region has the DNA TGTGCCAGCAGCGTCGACTCCTATAATTCACCCCTCCACTTT. V is TRBV6-1 and J is TRBJ1-6; D not resolved. V was cut by 6 bases and J by 0 bases, with 6 bases left in between. Germline assignment: CDR1 MNHNS and CDR2 SASEGT. The CDR3 has 14 residues.